A single sample gave rise to the 2 T cell receptor beta chains below, sequenced in a study of radiotherapy plus CTLA-4 blockade in lung cancer. This table comes from immunoSEQ multiplex PCR, and its TCRdb copy is limited to in-frame clones, with some not included. The sample has roughly 30,000 clones, 70% to 85% seen once; the top ten hold approximately 7.5%. The source material was peripheral blood, sampled from a patient treated with radiotherapy plus ipilimumab. Receptors were obtained from a human donor with non-small cell lung cancer who had stable disease on radiotherapy plus ipilimumab.

Here the CDR3 reads CASSLYLGEGNQPQHF. The CDR3 coding sequence is TGTGCCAGCAGCTTATATCTGGGCGAGGGCAATCAGCCCCAGCATTTT. V is TRBV7-9 and J is TRBJ1-5; D unresolved. The germline CDR1 and CDR2 sequences are SEHNR and FQNEAQ (reference sequence). The CDR3 is 16 amino acids. Deletions cut 2 bases from V and 2 bases from J, with 13 bases between. The variable domain in full, with the rest retrieved from reference TRBV7-9 and TRBJ1-5, is DTGVSQNPRHKITKRGQNVTFRCDPISEHNRLYWYRQTLGQGPEFLTYFQNEAQLEKSRLLSDRFSAERPKGSFSTLEIQRTEQGDSAMYLCASSLYLGEGNQPQHFGDGTRLSIL.

V and J are TRBV11-2 and TRBJ1-1; D is possibly TRBD1 (6 bases). Trimming removed 1 base from V and 5 bases from J, with 14 bases in between. Germline V lookup: CDR1 SGHAT, CDR2 FQNNGV. The CDR3 runs 15 residues. This CDR3 reads CASSLGGGVGTEAFF. The CDR3 DNA follows: TGTGCCAGCAGCTTAGGTGGGGGCGTAGGGACTGAAGCTTTCTTT.